The TCR beta chain under discussion was sequenced for a study of blood T cell repertoires in COVID-19. Background on the study: Acute-phase and convalescent COVID-19 samples originated in the United States, Italy and Spain. T cells, B-cell-depleted T cells, or PBMCs provided the cDNA or gDNA that served as material.

This CDR3 has 14 amino acids. Germline lookup yields CDR1 MDHEN and CDR2 SYDVKM. V lost 11 bases, J lost 6 bases, and 22 bases lay in between. In the original analysis: Amplification of reference gene primers provided the estimated nucleated cell counts. Method: immunoSEQ multiplex PCR; TCRdb's copy keeps in-frame clones and lacks some. V, J and clone size are those of that table, while D and trimming were read from the DNA. The sample shows over 70,000 clones, 86% of them seen only once. The table lists this clone with a count of one. The source is a human donor in a cohort sampled during active COVID-19. J is TRBJ1-1 and V is TRBV28, with D perhaps matching TRBD1 (6 bases). The source material was peripheral blood. For the CDR3, the DNA is TGTGCCGCCAGGGGCAGGGGATTATGGGCTGAAGCTTTCTTT. It translates to CAARGRGLWAEAFF. Drawing the rest from reference TRBV28 and TRBJ1-1, the complete variable domain is DVKVTQSSRYLVKRTGEKVFLECVQDMDHENMFWYRQDPGLGLRLIYFSYDVKMKEKGDIPEGYSVSREKKERFSLILESASTNQTSMYLCAARGRGLWAEAFFGQGTRLTVV.